This T cell receptor (beta chain) was observed in a study of shared clonotypes between healthy human individuals. Deep was the level at which the assay was run. The data were produced by immunoSEQ multiplex PCR, yet TCRdb's version contains in-frame clones alone and is incomplete. The table lists some 480,000 clones, 70% to 80% of them singletons. Germline-derived CDR1 and CDR2 are SQVTM and ANQGSEA. V shed 3 bases and J 6 bases; nucleotides not matched to a gene: 5. This CDR3 is built from 13 residues. The specimen was PBMCs. This clonotype was sampled from a woman between 35 and 50 years old in good health. Some clones in this sample may be carry-over from other donors' samples. The V call is TRBV29-1, the J call TRBJ1-2, with TRBD1 matching 9 bases. The CDR3 DNA reads TGCAGCGTTGATGGGACAGGGTACGATGGCTACACCTTC. It encodes CSVDGTGYDGYTF.